This T cell receptor (beta chain) was obtained from a study of CD8 T cells in ankylosing spondylitis. Researchers built TCR beta libraries using quantitative 5'-RACE with molecular barcodes. TCRdb re-called the 5' RACE reads with MiXCR, one entry per CDR3 protein. The profile shows around 230,000 distinct CDR3 sequences, roughly 8.6% of them singletons. The CDR3 consists of 14 residues. V lost 7 bases and J lost 4; bases outside the gene matches: 3. The chain uses TRBV12-3 or TRBV12-4 and TRBJ2-7; TRBD2 matches 14 bases. The sequence was obtained from a male donor with ankylosing spondylitis or in good health (not recorded which). Sequencing used blood, either unsorted or a sorted T cell fraction (not recorded which). CDR3 in DNA: TGTGCCAGCACCGGGACTAGCGGGGGTTACGAGCAGTACTTC. Translating it yields CASTGTSGGYEQYF.